This T cell receptor (beta chain) comes out of a study of cytomegalovirus exposure and HLA in healthy donors. Use of 60 Vbeta and 13 Jbeta primers characterized the PCR. Some clones are missing from TCRdb's copy, which holds only in-frame ones; the method was immunoSEQ multiplex PCR. The table shows some 50,000 clones, with about 72% occurring only once. The study, taken as a whole, reports: For most TCR beta V segments, an earlier analysis put the productive rate at about 87% or about 30% of the time. The authors confirmed in vitro that a few CMV-associated chains were specific for CMV antigens. TCR beta chains numbering approximately 150 were designated cytomegalovirus-associated.

Details on this clone: Its antigen is not known.

The germline V gene encodes CDR1 GTSNPN and CDR2 SVGIG (reference sequence). CDR3 size: 11 residues. V shed 8 bases and J 6 bases; nucleotides not matched to a gene: 6. The chain combines TRBV30 with TRBJ2-7; 8 bases are a match to TRBD2. This TCR was sampled from a man aged 25 to 40 in good health and CMV-seronegative. Sequencing input: PBMCs. CDR3: CAGGLVGEQYF. CDR3 nucleotide sequence: TGTGCCGGGGGACTAGTGGGCGAGCAGTACTTC.